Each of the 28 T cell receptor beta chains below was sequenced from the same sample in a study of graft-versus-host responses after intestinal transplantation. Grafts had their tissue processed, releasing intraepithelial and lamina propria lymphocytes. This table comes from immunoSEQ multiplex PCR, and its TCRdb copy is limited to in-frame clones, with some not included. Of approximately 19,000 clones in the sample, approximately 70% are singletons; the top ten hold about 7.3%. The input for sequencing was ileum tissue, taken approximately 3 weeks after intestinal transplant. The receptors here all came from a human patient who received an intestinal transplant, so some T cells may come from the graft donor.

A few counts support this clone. The CDR3 spells CAAGTGSYEQYF. CDR3 DNA sequence: TGTGCCGCGGGGACGGGATCCTACGAGCAGTACTTC. The chain joins TRBV10-3 to TRBJ2-7; D is possibly TRBD2 (6 bases). From germline, CDR1 is ENHRY and CDR2 SYGVKD. V was cut by 11 bases and J by 1 base, with 12 bases left in between. The CDR3 is made up of 12 amino acids.

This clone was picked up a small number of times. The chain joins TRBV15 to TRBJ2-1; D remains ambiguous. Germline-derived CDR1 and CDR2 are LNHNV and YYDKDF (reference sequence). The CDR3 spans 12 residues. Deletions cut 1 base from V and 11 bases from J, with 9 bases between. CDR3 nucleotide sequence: TGTGCCACCAGCAGAGCTTTGACTCAGCAGTTCTTC. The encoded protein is CATSRALTQQFF.

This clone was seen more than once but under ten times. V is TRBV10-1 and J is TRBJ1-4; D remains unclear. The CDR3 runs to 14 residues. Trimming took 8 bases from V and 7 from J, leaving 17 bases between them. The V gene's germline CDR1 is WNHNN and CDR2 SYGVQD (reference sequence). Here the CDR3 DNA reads TGCGCCAGCGGTCCTCTAAGTGAGGGTGAAAAACTGTTTTTT. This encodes CASGPLSEGEKLFF.

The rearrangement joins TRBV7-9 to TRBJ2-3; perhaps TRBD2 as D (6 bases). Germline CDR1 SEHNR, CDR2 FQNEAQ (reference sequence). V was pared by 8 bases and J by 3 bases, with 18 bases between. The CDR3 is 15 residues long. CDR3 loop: CASSPGGVQTDTQYF. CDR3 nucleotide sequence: TGTGCCAGCTCCCCGGGCGGGGTCCAAACAGATACGCAGTATTTT.

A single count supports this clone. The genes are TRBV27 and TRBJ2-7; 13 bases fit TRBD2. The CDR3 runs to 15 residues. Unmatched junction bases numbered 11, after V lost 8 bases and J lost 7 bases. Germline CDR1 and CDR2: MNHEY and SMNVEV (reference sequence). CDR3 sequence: CASQSGTSGIREQYF. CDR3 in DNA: TGTGCCAGCCAAAGCGGGACTAGCGGGATTCGGGAGCAGTACTTC.

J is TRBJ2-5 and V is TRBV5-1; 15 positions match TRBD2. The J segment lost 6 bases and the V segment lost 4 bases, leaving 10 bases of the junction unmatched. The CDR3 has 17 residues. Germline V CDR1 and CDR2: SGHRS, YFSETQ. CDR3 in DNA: TGCGCCAGCAGCCCCAGGACTAGCGGGGGGGCGATACAGACCCAGTACTTC. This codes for CASSPRTSGGAIQTQYF.

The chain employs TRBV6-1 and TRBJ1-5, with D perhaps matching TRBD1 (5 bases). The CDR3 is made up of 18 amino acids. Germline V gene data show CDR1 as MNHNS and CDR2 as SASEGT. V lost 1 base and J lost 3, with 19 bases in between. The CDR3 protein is CASSEVIPGLVPNQPQHF. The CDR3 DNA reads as TGTGCCAGCAGTGAAGTTATCCCAGGGCTAGTCCCCAATCAGCCCCAGCATTTT.

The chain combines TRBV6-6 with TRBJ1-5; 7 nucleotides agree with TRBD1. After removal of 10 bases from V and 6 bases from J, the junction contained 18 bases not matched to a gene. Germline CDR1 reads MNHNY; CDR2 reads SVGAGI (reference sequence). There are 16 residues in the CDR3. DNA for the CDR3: TGTGCCACAGGGGGACGGTACGAGGGCGCGGGTCAGCCCCAGCATTTT. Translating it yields CATGGRYEGAGQPQHF.

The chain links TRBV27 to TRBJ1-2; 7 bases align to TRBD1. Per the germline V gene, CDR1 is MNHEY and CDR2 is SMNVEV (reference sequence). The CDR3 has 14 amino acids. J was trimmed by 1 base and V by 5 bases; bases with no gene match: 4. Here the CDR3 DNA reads TGTGCCAGCAGTCCGACAGGGCTTAACTATGGCTACACCTTC. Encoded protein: CASSPTGLNYGYTF.

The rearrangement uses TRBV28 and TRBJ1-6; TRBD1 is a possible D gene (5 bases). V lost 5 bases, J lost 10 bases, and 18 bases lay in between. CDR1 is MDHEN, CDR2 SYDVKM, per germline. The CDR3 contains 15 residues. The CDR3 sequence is CASSRLAGLRSPLHF. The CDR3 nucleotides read TGTGCCAGCAGTCGCCTGGCGGGGCTGAGATCACCCCTCCACTTT.

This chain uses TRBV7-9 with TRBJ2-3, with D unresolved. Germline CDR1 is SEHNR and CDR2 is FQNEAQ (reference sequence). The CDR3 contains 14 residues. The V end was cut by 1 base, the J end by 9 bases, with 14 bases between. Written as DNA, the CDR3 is TGTGCCAGCAGCTTAGTATATTCAGTTTACACGCAGTATTTT. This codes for CASSLVYSVYTQYF. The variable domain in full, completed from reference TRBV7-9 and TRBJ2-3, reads DTGVSQNPRHKITKRGQNVTFRCDPISEHNRLYWYRQTLGQGPEFLTYFQNEAQLEKSRLLSDRFSAERPKGSFSTLEIQRTEQGDSAMYLCASSLVYSVYTQYFGPGTRLTVL.

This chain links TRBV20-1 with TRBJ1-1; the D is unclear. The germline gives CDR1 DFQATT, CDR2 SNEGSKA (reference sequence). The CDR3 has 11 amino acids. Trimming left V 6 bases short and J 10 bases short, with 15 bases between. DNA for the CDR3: TGCAGTGCCAGCGGGCGGTTTCTAGCTTTCTTT. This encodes CSASGRFLAFF.

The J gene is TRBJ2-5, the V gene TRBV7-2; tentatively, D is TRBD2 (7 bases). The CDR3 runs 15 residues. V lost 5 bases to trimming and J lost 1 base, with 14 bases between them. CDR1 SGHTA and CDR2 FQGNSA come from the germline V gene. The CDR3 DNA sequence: TGTGCCAGCAGCCCGGTCCGGGGGGCCCAAGAGACCCAGTACTTC. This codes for CASSPVRGAQETQYF.

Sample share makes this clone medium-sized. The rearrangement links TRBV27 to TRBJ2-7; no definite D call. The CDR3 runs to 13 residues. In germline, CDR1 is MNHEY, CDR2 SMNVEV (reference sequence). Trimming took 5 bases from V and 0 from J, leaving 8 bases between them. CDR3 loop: CASSSGSSYEQYF. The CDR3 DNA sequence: TGTGCCAGCAGTAGTGGCAGCTCCTACGAGCAGTACTTC.

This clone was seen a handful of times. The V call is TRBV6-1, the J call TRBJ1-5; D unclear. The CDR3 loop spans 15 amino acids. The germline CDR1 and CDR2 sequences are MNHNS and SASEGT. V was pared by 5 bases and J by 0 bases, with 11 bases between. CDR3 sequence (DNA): TGTGCCAGCAGTCCCAGGTTCAGTAGCAATCAGCCCCAGCATTTT. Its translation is CASSPRFSSNQPQHF.

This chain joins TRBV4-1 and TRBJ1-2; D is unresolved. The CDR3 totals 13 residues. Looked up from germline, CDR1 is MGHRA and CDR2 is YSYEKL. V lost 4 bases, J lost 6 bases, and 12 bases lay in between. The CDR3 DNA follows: TGCGCCAGCAGCCGTCACCGGTTCGATGGCTACACCTTC. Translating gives CASSRHRFDGYTF.

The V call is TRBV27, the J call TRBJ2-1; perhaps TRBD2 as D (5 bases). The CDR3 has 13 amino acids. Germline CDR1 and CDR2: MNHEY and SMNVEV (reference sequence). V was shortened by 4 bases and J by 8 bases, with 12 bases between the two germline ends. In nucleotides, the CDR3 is TGTGCCAGCAGTTGGGCTAGAGGGCATGAGCAGTTCTTC. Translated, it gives CASSWARGHEQFF.

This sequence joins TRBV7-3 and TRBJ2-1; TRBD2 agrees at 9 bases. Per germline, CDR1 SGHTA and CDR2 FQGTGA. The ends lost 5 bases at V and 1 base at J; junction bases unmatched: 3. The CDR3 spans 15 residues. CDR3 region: CASSTSGSSYNEQFF. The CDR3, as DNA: TGTGCCAGCAGCACTAGCGGGTCTTCCTACAATGAGCAGTTCTTC.

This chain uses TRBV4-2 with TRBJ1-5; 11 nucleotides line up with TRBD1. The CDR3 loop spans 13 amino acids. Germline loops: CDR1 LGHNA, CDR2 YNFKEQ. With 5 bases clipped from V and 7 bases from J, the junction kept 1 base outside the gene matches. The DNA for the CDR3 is TGTGCCAGCAGCGGGACAGGGGGACAGCCCCAGCATTTT. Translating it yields CASSGTGGQPQHF.

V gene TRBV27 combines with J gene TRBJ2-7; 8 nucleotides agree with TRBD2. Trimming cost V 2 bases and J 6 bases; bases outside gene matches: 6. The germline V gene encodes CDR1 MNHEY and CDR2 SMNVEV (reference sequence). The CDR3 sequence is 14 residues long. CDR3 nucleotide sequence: TGTGCCAGCAGTTTAAGCGGGGGTAGGGTCGAGCAGTACTTC. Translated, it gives CASSLSGGRVEQYF.

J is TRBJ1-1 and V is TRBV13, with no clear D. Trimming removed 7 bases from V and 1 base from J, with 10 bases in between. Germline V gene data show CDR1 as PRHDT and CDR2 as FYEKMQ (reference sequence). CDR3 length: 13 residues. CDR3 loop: CASTGIGNTEAFF. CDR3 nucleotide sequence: TGTGCCAGCACCGGGATCGGGAACACTGAAGCTTTCTTT.

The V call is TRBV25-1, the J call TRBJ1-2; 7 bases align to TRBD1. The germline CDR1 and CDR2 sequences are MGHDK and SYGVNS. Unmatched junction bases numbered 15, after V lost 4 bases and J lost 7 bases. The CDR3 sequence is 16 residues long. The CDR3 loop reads CASSASMGQWRGGYTF. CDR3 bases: TGTGCCAGCAGTGCCAGCATGGGACAGTGGAGGGGTGGCTACACCTTC.

The CDR3 coding sequence is TGTGCTAGTGGTTTGGTACTTAAGACAGGACGCATCGGGGAGACCCAGTACTTC. Its translation: CASGLVLKTGRIGETQYF. The J gene is TRBJ2-5, the V gene TRBV12-5; D is perhaps TRBD1 (6 bases). Looked up from germline, CDR1 is LGHNT and CDR2 is FRNRAP. The CDR3 is 18 residues long. Trimming took off 0 bases at V and 5 bases at J, with 22 bases between the two ends.

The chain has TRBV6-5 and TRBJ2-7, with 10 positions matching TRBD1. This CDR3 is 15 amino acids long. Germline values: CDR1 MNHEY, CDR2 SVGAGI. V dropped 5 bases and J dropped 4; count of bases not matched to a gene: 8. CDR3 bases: TGTGCCAGCAGTCAAGGACAGGGGGTTTCGTACGAGCAGTACTTC. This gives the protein CASSQGQGVSYEQYF.

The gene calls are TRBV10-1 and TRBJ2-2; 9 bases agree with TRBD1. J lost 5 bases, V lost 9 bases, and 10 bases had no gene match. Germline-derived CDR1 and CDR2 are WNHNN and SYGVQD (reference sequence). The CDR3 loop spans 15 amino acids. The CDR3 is CASIRGQGGTGELFF. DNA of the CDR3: TGCGCCAGTATCCGGGGACAGGGAGGGACCGGGGAGCTGTTTTTT.

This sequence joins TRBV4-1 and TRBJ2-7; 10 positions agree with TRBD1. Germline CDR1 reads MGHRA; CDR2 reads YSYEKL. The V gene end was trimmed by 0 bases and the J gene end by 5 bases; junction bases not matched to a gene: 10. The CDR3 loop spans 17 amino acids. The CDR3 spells CASSQDIRGQGTNEQYF. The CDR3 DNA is TGCGCCAGCAGCCAAGATATCAGGGGACAGGGGACTAACGAGCAGTACTTC.

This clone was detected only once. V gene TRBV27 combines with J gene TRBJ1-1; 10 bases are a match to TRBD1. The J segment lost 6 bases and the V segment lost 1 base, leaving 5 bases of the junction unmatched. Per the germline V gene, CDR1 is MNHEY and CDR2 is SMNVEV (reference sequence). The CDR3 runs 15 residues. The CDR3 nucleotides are TGTGCCAGCAGTTTATTGGGACAGGGGAGGTCTGAAGCTTTCTTT. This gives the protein CASSLLGQGRSEAFF.

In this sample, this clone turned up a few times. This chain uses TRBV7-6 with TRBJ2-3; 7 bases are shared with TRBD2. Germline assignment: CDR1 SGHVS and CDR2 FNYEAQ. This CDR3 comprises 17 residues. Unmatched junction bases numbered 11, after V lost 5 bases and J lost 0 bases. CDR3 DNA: TGTGCCAGCAGCCCCGTAGCGGGTATACCTAGCACAGATACGCAGTATTTT. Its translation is CASSPVAGIPSTDTQYF.